This TCR beta chain is drawn from a study of T cells in tuberculosis. Produced via immunoSEQ multiplex PCR; TCRdb's table is partial and in-frame only. Of more than 35,000 clones detected, about 96% appear once; the ten largest clones hold around 7%. A word on this clone: Its antigen is not identified.

The CDR3 extends over 16 amino acids. Germline CDR1 and CDR2: KGHSH and LQKENI. V gave up 0 bases and J gave up 0 bases, with 6 bases separating them. Study results and caveats: Samples were chosen by availability of cryopreserved specimens. GMM-specific TCRs were nearer to active tuberculosis alpha repertoires, suggesting expansion. GEM motif frequencies gave approximately 70% accuracy; the GMM repertoire gave 80% to 90%.

Unsorted cryopreserved PBMC were sequenced, averaging about 92,000 T cells per clinical donor. The gene calls are TRBV18 and TRBJ2-6; D uncertain. The sequenced sample was PBMCs. The TCR sequence derives from a donor aged 10 to 29 with latent tuberculosis or without tuberculosis infection. The CDR3 is CASSPPVSSGANVLTF. The CDR3 nucleotides are TGTGCCAGCTCACCACCGGTCAGCTCTGGGGCCAACGTCCTGACTTTC.